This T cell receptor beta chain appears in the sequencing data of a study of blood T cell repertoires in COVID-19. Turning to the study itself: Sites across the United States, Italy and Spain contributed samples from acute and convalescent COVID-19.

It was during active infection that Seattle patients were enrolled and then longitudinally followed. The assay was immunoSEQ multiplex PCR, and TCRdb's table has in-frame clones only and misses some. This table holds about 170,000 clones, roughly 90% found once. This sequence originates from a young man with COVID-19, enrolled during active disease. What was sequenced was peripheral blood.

CDR3 DNA: TGTGCCAGCAGGGGGGCAGGGCACAATGAGCAGTTCTTC. Amino acid sequence: CASRGAGHNEQFF. The chain is built from TRBV6-5 and TRBJ2-1; TRBD1 is a possible D gene (6 bases). The ends were cut back, 6 bases at V and 5 bases at J, with 11 bases in the middle. The CDR3 sequence is 13 residues long. Germline CDR1 reads MNHEY; CDR2 reads SVGAGI.